One and the same sample provided the 20 T cell receptor beta chains below, sequenced in a study of blood T cell repertoires in COVID-19. Only in-frame clones appear in the TCRdb table, and some are missing; sequencing was by immunoSEQ multiplex PCR. The sample lists around 250,000 clones; 85% to 90% were seen once. Sequenced sample: PBMCs or T cells enriched from blood (not recorded which). These receptors came from a man younger than 35 who had recovered from COVID-19.

The J gene is TRBJ2-2, the V gene TRBV25-1, with D tentatively TRBD1 (5 bases). The CDR3 totals 15 residues. V lost 6 bases and J lost 0, with 11 bases in between. Germline CDR1 MGHDK, CDR2 SYGVNS. The CDR3 coding sequence is TGTGCCAGCAGGGAAACAGGTGCGAACACCGGGGAGCTGTTTTTT. It specifies CASRETGANTGELFF.

This chain links TRBV13 with TRBJ2-7, with D possibly TRBD2 on 7 matching bases. This CDR3 spans 15 amino acids. V was clipped by 3 bases and J by 0 bases, with 12 bases between them. Germline CDR1 and CDR2: PRHDT and FYEKMQ (reference sequence). CDR3 in DNA: TGTGCCAGCAGCTTTGGGGGGGCTTCCTCCTACGAGCAGTACTTC. Protein product: CASSFGGASSYEQYF.

This clone has more than one count but fewer than ten. CDR3 DNA: TGTGCCAGCAGCTTAACGGGCAGAGAGAACACTGAAGCTTTCTTT. This codes for CASSLTGRENTEAFF. The rearrangement joins TRBV7-3 to TRBJ1-1; D remains unclear. Trimming took off 0 bases at V and 1 base at J, with 9 bases between the two ends. Germline CDR1 is SGHTA and CDR2 is FQGTGA. This CDR3 is 15 amino acids long.

This clone was detected once. The rearrangement joins TRBV5-1 to TRBJ2-5; 10 nucleotides agree with TRBD2. Germline V gene data show CDR1 as SGHRS and CDR2 as YFSETQ. This CDR3 comprises 16 residues. After removal of 7 bases from V and 2 bases from J, the junction contained 11 bases not matched to a gene. The CDR3 DNA reads as TGCGCCAGCTCCAAACCGGGACTAGCGAGTCAAGAGACCCAGTACTTC. Its translation: CASSKPGLASQETQYF.

The chain joins TRBV13 to TRBJ1-5; no definite D call. The CDR3 has 13 residues. V gave up 4 bases and J gave up 2 bases, with 6 bases separating them. Germline loops: CDR1 PRHDT, CDR2 FYEKMQ (reference sequence). DNA of the CDR3: TGTGCCAGCAGCTCCCGGGGCAATCAGCCCCAGCATTTT. It yields the protein CASSSRGNQPQHF. Supplemented by reference TRBV13 and TRBJ1-5, the full variable domain reads AAGVIQSPRHLIKEKRETATLKCYPIPRHDTVYWYQQGPGQDPQFLISFYEKMQSDKGSIPDRFSAQQFSDYHSELNMSSLELGDSALYFCASSSRGNQPQHFGDGTRLSIL.

The chain joins TRBV30 to TRBJ2-7, with 7 bases fitting TRBD1. CDR3 length: 13 amino acids. Trimming cost V 3 bases and J 7 bases; bases outside gene matches: 9. Germline assignment: CDR1 GTSNPN and CDR2 SVGIG (reference sequence). CDR3 protein: CAWRATGAGEQYF. DNA for the CDR3: TGTGCCTGGAGGGCCACAGGGGCAGGGGAGCAGTACTTC.

The chain has TRBV11-2 and TRBJ2-3; tentative D call: TRBD2 (5 bases). This CDR3 region has 15 residues. V lost 0 bases to trimming and J lost 4 bases, with 11 bases between them. CDR1 SGHAT and CDR2 FQNNGV come from the germline V gene. The CDR3: CASSLDRLAPDTQYF. In DNA form, the CDR3 reads TGTGCCAGCAGCTTAGATAGGCTAGCCCCAGATACGCAGTATTTT.

The chain couples TRBV6-5 to TRBJ1-1, with a possible D match to TRBD1 (5 bases). V shed 5 bases and J shed 1 base, with 11 bases lying between them. This CDR3 is built from 14 residues. Germline loops: CDR1 MNHEY, CDR2 SVGAGI. The CDR3 is CASSNGQRNTEAFF. CDR3 nucleotides: TGTGCCAGCAGTAATGGACAACGGAACACTGAAGCTTTCTTT.

This chain uses TRBV9 with TRBJ2-1; D possibly corresponds to TRBD2 (5 bases). This CDR3 spans 11 amino acids. In germline, CDR1 is SGDLS, CDR2 YYNGEE. The V end lost 7 bases, the J end lost 8 bases, and 10 bases lay between the germline ends. The CDR3 spells CASGSVYEQFF. CDR3 DNA: TGTGCCAGCGGGAGTGTATATGAGCAGTTCTTC.

The chain is built from TRBV3-1 (or the pseudogene TRBV3-2) and TRBJ1-1; D not resolved. This CDR3 contains 15 residues. The V end was cut by 2 bases, the J end by 5 bases, with 15 bases between. CDR1 and CDR2 from the germline V gene are LGHDT and YNNKEL (reference sequence). CDR3 bases: TGTGCCAGCAGCCAATCTTCCGGGAGAGGAACTGAAGCTTTCTTT. Protein product: CASSQSSGRGTEAFF.

CDR3 region: CASSSGENTEAFF. DNA for the CDR3: TGTGCCAGCAGCTCCGGGGAAAACACTGAAGCTTTCTTT. V is TRBV3-1 (or the pseudogene TRBV3-2) and J is TRBJ1-1; D call uncertain. The germline gives CDR1 LGHDT, CDR2 YNNKEL (reference sequence). The CDR3 covers 13 residues. Trimming shortened V by 5 bases and J by 2 bases, and 9 bases separated the two germline ends.

The chain combines TRBV6-4 with TRBJ2-3; TRBD1 matches 8 bases. V lost 0 bases and J lost 3; bases outside the gene matches: 5. Germline CDR1 MRHNA, CDR2 SNTAGT. CDR3 length equals 16 residues. This CDR3 reads CASSDSPGQATDTQYF. The CDR3 bases are TGTGCCAGCAGTGACTCCCCGGGACAGGCGACAGATACGCAGTATTTT.

V and J are TRBV28 and TRBJ1-3; TRBD1 matches at 10 bases. This CDR3 contains 14 residues. Germline CDR1 and CDR2: MDHEN and SYDVKM. The junction had 6 bases not matched to a gene; V was cut back by 6 bases and J by 7 bases. The CDR3 DNA is TGTGCCAGCAGCATAATGGGACAGGGGAACACCATATATTTT. It is translated as CASSIMGQGNTIYF.

As DNA, the CDR3 is TGTGCCAGCTCACCATCCCTTGAGAATGAGCAGTTCTTC. As protein: CASSPSLENEQFF. The gene calls are TRBV18 and TRBJ2-1, with D hard to call. The CDR3 totals 13 residues. V gave up 2 bases and J gave up 7 bases, with 9 bases separating them. Per germline, CDR1 KGHSH and CDR2 LQKENI.

The chain uses TRBV5-4 and TRBJ2-7; 14 bases fit TRBD2. Looked up from germline, CDR1 is SGHNT and CDR2 is YYREEE (reference sequence). V was clipped by 0 bases and J by 3 bases; unmatched bases: 8. This CDR3 region has 18 residues. CDR3 coding DNA: TGTGCCAGCAGCTTGGCCTCCTGGGGACTAGCGGGAGTCTACGAGCAGTACTTC. Amino acids: CASSLASWGLAGVYEQYF.

The chain carries TRBV10-2 and TRBJ2-7; 7 positions agree with TRBD2. Germline assignment: CDR1 WSHSY and CDR2 SAAADI. The length of the CDR3 is 15 residues. J lost 3 bases, V lost 0 bases, and 5 bases had no gene match. This CDR3 is CASSESSGIGYEQYF. CDR3 DNA sequence: TGCGCCAGCAGTGAGTCGAGCGGGATTGGCTACGAGCAGTACTTC.

This chain links TRBV4-2 with TRBJ1-5; tentative D call: TRBD1 (6 bases). The germline V gene has CDR1 LGHNA and CDR2 YNFKEQ. CDR3 length equals 16 residues. The germline V and J ends were trimmed by 2 bases and 0 bases, with 11 bases remaining between them. This CDR3 reads CASSQPQTGSNQPQHF. CDR3 nucleotides: TGTGCCAGCAGCCAACCCCAGACAGGTAGCAATCAGCCCCAGCATTTT.

V is TRBV18 and J is TRBJ1-3, with TRBD1 matching 9 bases. Germline trimming cut 1 base from V and 4 bases from J; bases unmatched to any gene: 5. Germline V gene lookup returns CDR1 KGHSH and CDR2 LQKENI. This CDR3 has 16 amino acids. Here the CDR3 reads CASSPLGTGSGNTIYF. The CDR3 bases are TGTGCCAGCTCACCACTTGGGACAGGGAGCGGAAACACCATATATTTT. The variable domain in full, completed from reference TRBV18 and TRBJ1-3, reads NAGVMQNPRHLVRRRGQEARLRCSPMKGHSHVYWYRQLPEEGLKFMVYLQKENIIDESGMPKERFSAEFPKEGPSILRIQQVVRGDSAAYFCASSPLGTGSGNTIYFGEGSWLTVV.

This sequence joins TRBV28 and TRBJ2-7; 14 nucleotides align to TRBD2. V gave up 5 bases and J gave up 5 bases; unmatched junction bases: 17. In germline, CDR1 is MDHEN, CDR2 SYDVKM. The CDR3 has 19 amino acids. CDR3 in DNA: TGTGCCAGCAGTCACCTCGGACCCGGACTAGCGGGAGGTATCGACGAGCAGTACTTC. Amino acid sequence: CASSHLGPGLAGGIDEQYF. The variable domain in full, with the rest retrieved from reference TRBV28 and TRBJ2-7, is DVKVTQSSRYLVKRTGEKVFLECVQDMDHENMFWYRQDPGLGLRLIYFSYDVKMKEKGDIPEGYSVSREKKERFSLILESASTNQTSMYLCASSHLGPGLAGGIDEQYFGPGTRLTVT.

The rearrangement joins TRBV14 to TRBJ2-5; TRBD2 agrees at 9 bases. CDR3 length: 16 amino acids. J was trimmed by 4 bases and V by 4 bases; bases with no gene match: 10. Looked up from germline, CDR1 is SGHDN and CDR2 is FVKESK. This CDR3 is CASSPGLASVRETQYF. CDR3 coding DNA: TGTGCCAGCAGCCCCGGACTAGCGTCGGTGAGAGAGACCCAGTACTTC.